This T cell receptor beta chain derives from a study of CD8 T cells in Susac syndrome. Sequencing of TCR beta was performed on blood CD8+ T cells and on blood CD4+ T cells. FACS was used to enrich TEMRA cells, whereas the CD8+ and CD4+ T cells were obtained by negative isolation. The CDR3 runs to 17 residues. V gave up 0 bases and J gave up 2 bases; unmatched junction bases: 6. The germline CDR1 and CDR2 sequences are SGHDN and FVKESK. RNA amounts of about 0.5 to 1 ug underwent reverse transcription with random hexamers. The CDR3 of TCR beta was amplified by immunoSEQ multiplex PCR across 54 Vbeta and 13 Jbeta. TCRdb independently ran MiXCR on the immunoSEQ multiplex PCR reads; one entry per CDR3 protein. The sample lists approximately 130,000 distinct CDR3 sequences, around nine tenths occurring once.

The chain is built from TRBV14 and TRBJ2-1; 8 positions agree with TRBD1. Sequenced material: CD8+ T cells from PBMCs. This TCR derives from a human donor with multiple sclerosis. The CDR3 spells CASSQDPPQGAYNEQFF. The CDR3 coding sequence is TGTGCCAGCAGCCAAGATCCTCCACAGGGGGCCTACAATGAGCAGTTCTTC.